These 2 T cell receptor beta chains were sequenced from one sample in a study of T cell repertoires in cytomegalovirus infection. TCRdb reanalysed the reads using MiXCR and keeps one entry per CDR3 protein. The sample holds approximately 400,000 distinct CDR3 sequences, approximately 31% seen once. Sequenced material: PBMCs. These receptors all come from a human donor in good health (CMV status not recorded). Some clones in this sample may be carry-over from other donors' samples.

This clonotype was seen more than once but under ten times. This chain joins TRBV20-1 and TRBJ2-5, with D unclear. Per the germline V gene, CDR1 is DFQATT and CDR2 is SNEGSKA (reference sequence). The V and J ends lost 3 bases and 9 bases respectively, with 14 bases between them. CDR3 length equals 12 residues. This CDR3 is CSASKTPESQYF. The CDR3 nucleotides are TGCAGTGCTAGTAAGACCCCGGAGTCCCAGTACTTC.

This clonotype has a handful of counts. The CDR3 sequence is CASSFSTVNSPLHF. The CDR3 DNA reads TGCGCCAGCAGCTTCAGTACAGTGAATTCACCCCTCCACTTT. The chain has TRBV5-1 and TRBJ1-6; D gene unclear. Germline CDR1 is SGHRS and CDR2 is YFSETQ. CDR3 size: 14 residues. Trimming shortened V by 2 bases and J by 7 bases, and 10 bases separated the two germline ends.